This is a list of T cell receptor beta chains from one sample in a study of Graves' ophthalmopathy and Graves' hyperthyroidism. TCRdb reprocessed the multiplex PCR reads with MiXCR, giving one entry per CDR3 protein. The table shows about 370,000 distinct CDR3 sequences, with about 18% occurring only once. The sample consisted of peripheral blood. These receptors all come from a woman under 30 with Graves' ophthalmopathy. Both conserved end residues are part of each CDR3. D genes are given only for firm matches. Clone size is given for some rows only: seen once, a few or many times, or a class if the clone is expanded.

j_gene: TRBJ2-3; abundance: .; v_gene: TRBV13; d_gene: .; CDR3nt: TGTGCCAGCAGTTCCCTTGCTAGCACAGATACGCAGTATTTT; CDR3aa: CASSSLASTDTQYF
j_gene: TRBJ2-5; abundance: many; v_gene: TRBV2; d_gene: .; CDR3nt: TGTGCCAGCAGTGAAGGGGCTGGGGAGACCCAGTACTTC; CDR3aa: CASSEGAGETQYF
j_gene: TRBJ2-7; abundance: many; v_gene: TRBV24-1; d_gene: TRBD2; CDR3nt: TGTGCCACCAGTGACCGAAGGACTAGCCCCTACGAGCAGTACTTC; CDR3aa: CATSDRRTSPYEQYF
j_gene: TRBJ1-1; abundance: many; v_gene: TRBV19; d_gene: .; CDR3nt: TGTGCCAGTAGTATGTCCATGAACACTGAAGCTTTCTTT; CDR3aa: CASSMSMNTEAFF
j_gene: TRBJ1-5; abundance: many; v_gene: TRBV9; d_gene: .; CDR3nt: TGTGCCAGCAGCGTAGGGGGGTTAGGGGCCCAGCATTTT; CDR3aa: CASSVGGLGAQHF
j_gene: TRBJ2-5; abundance: many; v_gene: TRBV28; d_gene: TRBD1; CDR3nt: TGTGCCAGCAGTTCGCCGGGACAGGGGATTTTCGAGACCCAGTACTTC; CDR3aa: CASSSPGQGIFETQYF
j_gene: TRBJ2-5; abundance: many; v_gene: TRBV20-1; d_gene: TRBD2; CDR3nt: TGCAGTGCTACAATCCTAGCGGAGCAAGAGACCCAGTACTTC; CDR3aa: CSATILAEQETQYF
j_gene: TRBJ2-4; abundance: many; v_gene: TRBV27; d_gene: TRBD1; CDR3nt: TGTGCCAGCACCTGGACAGGGTTAGGCATTCAGTACTTC; CDR3aa: CASTWTGLGIQYF
j_gene: TRBJ1-1; abundance: many; v_gene: TRBV10-3; d_gene: TRBD1; CDR3nt: TGTGCCATCAGTGGTTCGGACAGGGGGCTCACTGAAGCTTTCTTT; CDR3aa: CAISGSDRGLTEAFF
j_gene: TRBJ1-1; abundance: many; v_gene: TRBV6-1; d_gene: .; CDR3nt: TGTGCCAGCAGTGATCCCCTGACCGCAAAGGGGAAACATGAAGCTTTCTTT; CDR3aa: CASSDPLTAKGKHEAFF
j_gene: TRBJ1-1; abundance: many; v_gene: TRBV20-1; d_gene: TRBD1; CDR3nt: TGCAGTGCTAAATACACGCCGGGACAGGGGGTTTTAGGGGCTTTCTTT; CDR3aa: CSAKYTPGQGVLGAFF
j_gene: TRBJ2-7; abundance: many; v_gene: TRBV6-5; d_gene: TRBD1; CDR3nt: TGTGCCAGCAGTTCCAGGGGGCACAACGAGCAGTACTTC; CDR3aa: CASSSRGHNEQYF
j_gene: TRBJ1-1; abundance: many; v_gene: TRBV20-1; d_gene: .; CDR3nt: TGCAGTGCTAGAGATCGGAGGGGGGCGATTACTGAAGCTTTCTTT; CDR3aa: CSARDRRGAITEAFF
j_gene: TRBJ2-2; abundance: many; v_gene: TRBV12-3/TRBV12-4; d_gene: .; CDR3nt: TGTGCCAGCAGCTCCCCGGGGGAGCTGTTTTTT; CDR3aa: CASSSPGELFF
j_gene: TRBJ2-7; abundance: many; v_gene: TRBV28; d_gene: TRBD1; CDR3nt: TGTGCCAGCAGACTATCGACAGGGGTCTACGAGCAGTACTTC; CDR3aa: CASRLSTGVYEQYF
j_gene: TRBJ2-7; abundance: many; v_gene: TRBV12-3/TRBV12-4; d_gene: TRBD2; CDR3nt: TGTGCCAGCAGTTTTCTAGCGGGAGGCCCGCCGGTCTTC; CDR3aa: CASSFLAGGPPVF
j_gene: TRBJ1-6; abundance: .; v_gene: TRBV6-5; d_gene: TRBD1; CDR3nt: TGTGCCAGCAGTTATTGGGCCAGGGGGCTTTGCCGCCTCCACTTT; CDR3aa: CASSYWARGLCRLHF
j_gene: TRBJ2-7; abundance: many; v_gene: TRBV28; d_gene: .; CDR3nt: TGTGCCAGCTCGCAGGGCCAGGGCCCCTCCTACGAGCAGTACTTC; CDR3aa: CASSQGQGPSYEQYF
j_gene: TRBJ2-5; abundance: many; v_gene: TRBV12-3/TRBV12-4; d_gene: .; CDR3nt: TGTGCCAGCAGCCCGCCTTTAAGCCAAGAGACCCAGTACTTC; CDR3aa: CASSPPLSQETQYF
j_gene: TRBJ1-1; abundance: many; v_gene: TRBV4-3; d_gene: .; CDR3nt: TGCGCCAGCAGCCAAGACGAGGGATTGAACACTGAAGCTTTCTTT; CDR3aa: CASSQDEGLNTEAFF
j_gene: TRBJ2-7; abundance: many; v_gene: TRBV28; d_gene: TRBD2; CDR3nt: TGTGCCAGCAGTTCCTCCCTGGGACTAGCGGTCTCCTACGAGCAGTACTTC; CDR3aa: CASSSSLGLAVSYEQYF
j_gene: TRBJ1-2; abundance: many; v_gene: TRBV12-3/TRBV12-4; d_gene: .; CDR3nt: TGTGCCAGCAGTTTAGGCCCCGGGGGCTATGGCTACACCTTC; CDR3aa: CASSLGPGGYGYTF